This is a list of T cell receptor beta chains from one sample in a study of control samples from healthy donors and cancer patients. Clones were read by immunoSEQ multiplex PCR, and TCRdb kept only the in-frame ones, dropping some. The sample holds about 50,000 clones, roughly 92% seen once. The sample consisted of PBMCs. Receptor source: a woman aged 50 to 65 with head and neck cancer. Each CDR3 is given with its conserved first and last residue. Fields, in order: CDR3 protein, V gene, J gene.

CASSRLRAGSNNEQFF	TRBV7-9	TRBJ2-1
CASSKDRVTDTQYF	TRBV5-1	TRBJ2-3
CASSFQPDTQYF	TRBV11-2	TRBJ2-3
CASRGDSTNYGYTF	TRBV27	TRBJ1-2
CASSEGVEAFF	TRBV5-1	TRBJ1-1
CASEQGYNEQFF	TRBV2	TRBJ2-1
CATSEGTASNQPQHF	TRBV24-1	TRBJ1-5
CASSDVDRHLGEQYF	TRBV25-1	TRBJ2-7
CASSQEKENTGELFF	TRBV23-1	TRBJ2-2
CASSQDRRDTQYF	TRBV4-2	TRBJ2-3
CAISLGLAGSSYEQYF	TRBV10-3	TRBJ2-7
CASSSQLNTGELFF	TRBV11-2	TRBJ2-2
CASRETGTGGEAGYEQYF	TRBV2	TRBJ2-7
CASSTATGPTGELFF	TRBV19	TRBJ2-2
CATAGDRVTQYF	TRBV3-1/TRBV3-2	TRBJ2-5
CASSFGDRGLINYGYTF	TRBV28	TRBJ1-2
CASSPINSAGTYDMNTEAFF	TRBV28	TRBJ1-1
CASSKGVSNQPQHF	TRBV9	TRBJ1-5
CASSQPGLSSGNTIYF	TRBV14	TRBJ1-3
CASSRFGETQYF	TRBV18	TRBJ2-5
CASSLGTSGRADTQYF	TRBV11-3	TRBJ2-3
CATSLGLANTGELFF	TRBV6-5	TRBJ2-2
CASSLALGGSGEQYF	TRBV5-1	TRBJ2-7
CASNTRVLNTEAFF	TRBV27	TRBJ1-1
CASSYSPPGAEKLFF	TRBV6-5	TRBJ1-4
CASSPTGVLANYGYTF	TRBV28	TRBJ1-2
CASSQFLNTEAFF	TRBV3-1/TRBV3-2	TRBJ1-1
CASSQEASGGARDTQYF	TRBV4-2	TRBJ2-3
CASSLHAGGIYEQFF	TRBV6-5	TRBJ2-1
CASTAPGGANVLTF	TRBV19	TRBJ2-6
CASSLAGGNEQFF	TRBV7-2	TRBJ2-1
CASSLRVAGTDTQYF	TRBV5-1	TRBJ2-3
CASQQKGDYGYTF	TRBV28	TRBJ1-2
CASSPLTTYEQYF	TRBV6-5	TRBJ2-7
CASSLEATADTQYF	TRBV11-3	TRBJ2-3
CATSRDKLAGSKPLYEQYF	TRBV15	TRBJ2-7
CASSQAQTGEQYF	TRBV3-1/TRBV3-2	TRBJ2-7
CAITPDREAYGYTF	TRBV10-3	TRBJ1-2
CAWSVSSGTYGYTF	TRBV30	TRBJ1-2
CASSLEGWNTEAFF	TRBV5-1	TRBJ1-1
CASSMEGGLAKNIQYF	TRBV5-1	TRBJ2-4
CASIPRGVLTEAFF	TRBV28	TRBJ1-1
CSVGSHSVESEQYF	TRBV29-1	TRBJ2-7
CASSSLGTGGEQFF	TRBV28	TRBJ2-1
CASSIVEGTEAFF	TRBV19	TRBJ1-1
CASSNRDFLTDTQYF	TRBV5-1	TRBJ2-3
CASSQEYGTGNEKLFF	TRBV3-1/TRBV3-2	TRBJ1-4
CATSPTGWDGYTF	TRBV15	TRBJ1-2